Detailed here is one T cell receptor beta chain. Its antigen is not known. This entry comes from a study of Ad26.COV2.S vaccination and SARS-CoV-2 variants. The wider study: Recipients of Ad26.COV2.S got it intramuscularly, once or twice 56 days apart.

V lost 0 bases and J lost 6, with 9 bases in between. Germline CDR1 SGHAT, CDR2 FQNNGV. This CDR3 is 13 amino acids long. Study-wide findings and caveats: Vaccinated and placebo-treated recipients had similar non-spike TCR breadth. The study found higher spike-specific TCR breadth in vaccine than placebo recipients.

Treatment noted: around 19 received Ad26.COV2.S at low or high dose, single or two shots; roughly five received placebo; per-sample allocation not given. The samples date from day 63 after the first vaccine or placebo injection. This table comes from immunoSEQ multiplex PCR, and its TCRdb copy is limited to in-frame clones, with some not included. The table records about 350,000 clones, about 86% of them present only once. Here the sequenced sample was peripheral blood, taken in a trial of Ad26.COV2.S vaccine versus placebo. The TCR was taken from a person aged 18-60 years who received the Ad26.COV2.S COVID-19 vaccine or a placebo. The chain has TRBV11-2 and TRBJ2-7, with a weak D call TRBD1 (6 bases). The CDR3 region has the DNA TGTGCCAGCAGCTTAGAAAGGACAGCCGAGCAGTACTTC. It yields the protein CASSLERTAEQYF.